The rows below give T cell receptor beta chains drawn from one sample of a study of vaccination and CD4 T cells after COVID-19. MiXCR, applied by TCRdb to the PCR reads, yields one record per CDR3 protein. The table records around 37,000 distinct CDR3 sequences, 36% of them present only once. The specimen comprised CD4+ T cells from blood, sampled about 7 months after SARS-CoV-2 vaccination. These receptors all stem from a human donor who had recovered from COVID-19. Both conserved end residues are part of each CDR3. The order of the fields is J gene, V gene, clone size, D gene, CDR3 DNA, CDR3 protein. D genes are given only for firm matches. Some rows have no size entry. The others give once, few or many, or a class for an expanded clone.

j_gene: TRBJ2-5; v_gene: TRBV2; abundance: NA; d_gene: TRBD2; CDR3nt: TGTGCCAGCAGTCCAGTCTCTAGCGGGCAAGAGACCCAGTACTTC; CDR3aa: CASSPVSSGQETQYF
j_gene: TRBJ2-5; v_gene: TRBV6-1; abundance: few; d_gene: NA; CDR3nt: TGTGCCAGCAGAGACAAGACAACTCAAGAGACCCAGTACTTC; CDR3aa: CASRDKTTQETQYF
j_gene: TRBJ2-7; v_gene: TRBV6-1; abundance: NA; d_gene: TRBD2; CDR3nt: TGTGCCAGCAGTACCAGGACTAGCGAACACTCCTACGAGCAGTACTTC; CDR3aa: CASSTRTSEHSYEQYF
j_gene: TRBJ1-1; v_gene: TRBV6-2/TRBV6-3; abundance: NA; d_gene: NA; CDR3nt: TGTGCCAGCAGTGACTCCGATTACACTGAAGCTTTCTTT; CDR3aa: CASSDSDYTEAFF
j_gene: TRBJ2-1; v_gene: TRBV10-3; abundance: NA; d_gene: NA; CDR3nt: TGTGCCATCAGTGGGACCACCCACAATGAGCAGTTCTTC; CDR3aa: CAISGTTHNEQFF
j_gene: TRBJ2-5; v_gene: TRBV2; abundance: few; d_gene: NA; CDR3nt: TGTGCCAGCAACCGGGACACTACGGAGACCCAGTACTTC; CDR3aa: CASNRDTTETQYF
j_gene: TRBJ2-3; v_gene: TRBV7-9; abundance: NA; d_gene: NA; CDR3nt: TGTGCCAGCAGCTTTTTGCTAGCGGATACGCAGTATTTT; CDR3aa: CASSFLLADTQYF
j_gene: TRBJ1-4; v_gene: TRBV20-1; abundance: once; d_gene: TRBD1; CDR3nt: TGCAGTGCCAGGGACAGGGCGGTTCCCGATGAAAAACTGTTTTTT; CDR3aa: CSARDRAVPDEKLFF
j_gene: TRBJ1-1; v_gene: TRBV5-1; abundance: NA; d_gene: TRBD1; CDR3nt: TGCGCCAGCAGCATAGGACAGGGGGGGTACACTGAAGCTTTCTTT; CDR3aa: CASSIGQGGYTEAFF
j_gene: TRBJ1-2; v_gene: TRBV4-1; abundance: NA; d_gene: NA; CDR3nt: TGCGCCAGCAGCCAAGAATTAGGATACGGTAACTATGGCTACACCTTC; CDR3aa: CASSQELGYGNYGYTF
j_gene: TRBJ2-7; v_gene: TRBV28; abundance: few; d_gene: TRBD2; CDR3nt: TGTGCCAGCACTCCAGCGGGGGTGTCCTACGAGCAGTACTTC; CDR3aa: CASTPAGVSYEQYF
j_gene: TRBJ2-7; v_gene: TRBV19; abundance: NA; d_gene: TRBD2; CDR3nt: TGTGCCAGTAGACCAGCGGGACTCCTCTACGAGCAGTACTTC; CDR3aa: CASRPAGLLYEQYF
j_gene: TRBJ1-5; v_gene: TRBV27; abundance: few; d_gene: TRBD1; CDR3nt: TGTGCCAGCAGTTTCCTTGGACAGGGCGGTCAGCCCCAGCATTTT; CDR3aa: CASSFLGQGGQPQHF
j_gene: TRBJ2-3; v_gene: TRBV6-1; abundance: few; d_gene: TRBD1; CDR3nt: TGTGCCAGCAGTGGGGGGACAGGTCACACAGATACGCAGTATTTT; CDR3aa: CASSGGTGHTDTQYF
j_gene: TRBJ2-1; v_gene: TRBV4-2; abundance: NA; d_gene: NA; CDR3nt: TGTGCCAGCAGCCCAACCAGGCCGGACTCCCCGTTCTTC; CDR3aa: CASSPTRPDSPFF
j_gene: TRBJ2-5; v_gene: TRBV7-6; abundance: few; d_gene: NA; CDR3nt: TGTGCCAGCAGCTTAGTGCGGAAAGAGACCCAGTACTTC; CDR3aa: CASSLVRKETQYF
j_gene: TRBJ1-6; v_gene: TRBV7-8; abundance: NA; d_gene: NA; CDR3nt: TGTGCCAGCAGCCAACAGGGATGGTCACCCCTCCACTTT; CDR3aa: CASSQQGWSPLHF
j_gene: TRBJ2-1; v_gene: TRBV5-6; abundance: once; d_gene: NA; CDR3nt: TGTGCCAGCAGCCTGGGTTTCGGGGGCGGGAGTGAGCAGTTCTTC; CDR3aa: CASSLGFGGGSEQFF
j_gene: TRBJ2-1; v_gene: TRBV6-5; abundance: NA; d_gene: NA; CDR3nt: TGTGCCAGCAGTTACTCGGGCGGGACCTACAATGAGCAGTTCTTC; CDR3aa: CASSYSGGTYNEQFF
j_gene: TRBJ1-5; v_gene: TRBV6-1; abundance: few; d_gene: NA; CDR3nt: TGTGCCAGCAGTGCCCTTTTGAAGGGGAGAAATCAGCCCCAGCATTTT; CDR3aa: CASSALLKGRNQPQHF
j_gene: TRBJ2-1; v_gene: TRBV20-1; abundance: NA; d_gene: TRBD2; CDR3nt: TGCAGTGCAACTGACGGGACTAGCGGGCTCTACAATGAGCAGTTCTTC; CDR3aa: CSATDGTSGLYNEQFF
j_gene: TRBJ2-3; v_gene: TRBV7-3; abundance: few; d_gene: TRBD2; CDR3nt: TGTGCCAGCAGCCCGGGGGGAGATACGCAGTATTTT; CDR3aa: CASSPGGDTQYF
j_gene: TRBJ2-1; v_gene: TRBV30; abundance: NA; d_gene: NA; CDR3nt: TGTGCCTGCGGGCCTCGAAGTGCCCTCAATGAGCAGTTCTTC; CDR3aa: CACGPRSALNEQFF
j_gene: TRBJ2-5; v_gene: TRBV20-1; abundance: NA; d_gene: TRBD1; CDR3nt: TGCAGTGCTAGCCCGACCCGGGACAGCCACCACACACAAGAGACCCAGTACTTC; CDR3aa: CSASPTRDSHHTQETQYF
j_gene: TRBJ2-3; v_gene: TRBV7-9; abundance: few; d_gene: TRBD1; CDR3nt: TGTGCCAGCAGCTTCGGGACAGGGGCGTCAGATACGCAGTATTTT; CDR3aa: CASSFGTGASDTQYF
j_gene: TRBJ2-7; v_gene: TRBV29-1; abundance: few; d_gene: TRBD1; CDR3nt: TGCAGCGTTGAAGGTGTCCGGGACAGCTCCTACGAGCAGTACTTC; CDR3aa: CSVEGVRDSSYEQYF
j_gene: TRBJ2-7; v_gene: TRBV7-7; abundance: NA; d_gene: TRBD2; CDR3nt: TGTGCCAGCAGCATCGGACTAGCGGCCTACAATGAGCAGTACTTC; CDR3aa: CASSIGLAAYNEQYF